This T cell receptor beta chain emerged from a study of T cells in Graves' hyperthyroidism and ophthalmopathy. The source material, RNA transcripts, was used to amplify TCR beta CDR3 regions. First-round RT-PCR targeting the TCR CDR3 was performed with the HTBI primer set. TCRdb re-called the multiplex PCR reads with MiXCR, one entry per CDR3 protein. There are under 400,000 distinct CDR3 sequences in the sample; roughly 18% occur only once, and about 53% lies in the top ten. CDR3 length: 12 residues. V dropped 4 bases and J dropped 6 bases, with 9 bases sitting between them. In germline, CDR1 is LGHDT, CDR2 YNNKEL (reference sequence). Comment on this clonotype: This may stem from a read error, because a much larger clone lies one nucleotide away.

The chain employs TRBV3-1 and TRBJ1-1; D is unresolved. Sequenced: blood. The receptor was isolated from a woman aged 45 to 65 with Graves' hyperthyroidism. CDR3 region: CASSPLRAEAFF. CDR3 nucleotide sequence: TGTGCCAGCAGCCCGCTGCGCGCTGAAGCTTTCTTT.